These 4 T cell receptor beta chains originate from one sample sequenced in a study of CD8+CD57+ T cells in acquired aplastic anemia. Flow cytometry had shown expanded CD8+CD57+ cells in the patients chosen for sequencing. Both TCR beta VDJ combination and CDR3 sequence profiling were carried out. Genomic DNA was the template for this profiling. One entry per CDR3 protein, called by TCRdb with MiXCR from the reads. The profile covers approximately 190,000 distinct CDR3 sequences, with more than 45% appearing a single time and 8.5% to 10% taken by the ten largest. Sequencing was carried out using sorted CD4+, CD8+, or CD8+CD57+ T cells (not recorded which) from PBMCs. These receptors all come from a human donor with aplastic anemia.

This clonotype was found many times. V gene TRBV11-1 combines with J gene TRBJ1-2, with a possible D match to TRBD1 (6 bases). V lost 0 bases, J lost 1 base, and 12 bases lay in between. CDR1 and CDR2 (germline): SGHAT, FQDESV (reference sequence). The CDR3 runs to 16 residues. CDR3 residues: CASSLAQGTINYGYTF. CDR3 DNA sequence: TGTGCCAGCAGCTTAGCGCAGGGGACGATTAACTATGGCTACACCTTC.

The chain combines TRBV10-3 with TRBJ1-2; maybe TRBD1 (6 bases). Germline V gives CDR1 ENHRY, CDR2 SYGVKD. The ends were cut back, 8 bases at V and 8 bases at J, with 21 bases in the middle. The CDR3 spans 14 residues. CDR3 DNA: TGTGCCATCGGCGAGTTAACAGGGTCGTACGGCTACACCTTC. Protein product: CAIGELTGSYGYTF.

V is TRBV18 and J is TRBJ2-7; 8 bases agree with TRBD1. The trim removed 5 bases at V and 3 bases at J, leaving 3 bases unmatched. The CDR3 covers 13 residues. Germline CDR1 KGHSH, CDR2 LQKENI. CDR3 residues: CASSSGQDYEQYF. As DNA, the CDR3 is TGTGCCAGCTCATCGGGACAGGACTACGAGCAGTACTTC.

This clonotype was seen ten or more times. The chain links TRBV6-1 to TRBJ2-7; D perhaps matches TRBD2 (5 bases). The CDR3 has 13 residues. From germline, CDR1 is MNHNS and CDR2 SASEGT. Trimming removed 5 bases from V and 3 bases from J, with 11 bases in between. The CDR3 loop is CASSKPGNYEQYF. Written as DNA, the CDR3 is TGTGCCAGCAGTAAACCGGGAAACTACGAGCAGTACTTC.